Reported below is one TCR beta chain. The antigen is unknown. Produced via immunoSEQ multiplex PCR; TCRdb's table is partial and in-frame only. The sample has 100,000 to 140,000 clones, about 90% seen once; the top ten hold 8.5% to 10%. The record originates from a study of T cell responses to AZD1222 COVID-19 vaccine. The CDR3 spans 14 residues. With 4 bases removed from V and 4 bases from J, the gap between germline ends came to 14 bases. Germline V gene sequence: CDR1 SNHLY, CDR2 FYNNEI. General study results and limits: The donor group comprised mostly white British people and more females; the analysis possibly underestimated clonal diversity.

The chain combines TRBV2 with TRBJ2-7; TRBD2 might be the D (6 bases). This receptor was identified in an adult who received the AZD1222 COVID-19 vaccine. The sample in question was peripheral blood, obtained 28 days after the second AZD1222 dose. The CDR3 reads CASSVGGRNYEQYF. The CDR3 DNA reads TGTGCCAGCAGTGTCGGGGGACGGAATTACGAGCAGTACTTC.